What follows are 32 T cell receptor beta chains derived from one specimen sequenced in a study of CD8 T cells in Susac syndrome. About 0.5 to 1 ug RNA was reverse transcribed with random hexamers. Each CDR3 protein is one row after TCRdb ran MiXCR on the immunoSEQ multiplex PCR reads. This table has 200,000 or so distinct CDR3 sequences, about 95% appearing once. The sample taken for sequencing was CD4+ T cells from PBMCs. These receptors were collected from a human donor with multiple sclerosis.

The chain couples TRBV27 to TRBJ1-6; no firm D call. The CDR3 totals 15 residues. CDR1 MNHEY and CDR2 SMNVEV come from the germline V gene (reference sequence). V was shortened by 3 bases and J by 10 bases, with 16 bases between the two germline ends. CDR3 amino acids: CASSFSGLRQSPLHF. The CDR3 nucleotides are TGTGCCAGCAGTTTTTCGGGATTACGGCAGTCACCCCTCCACTTT.

The CDR3 protein is CASSQLAGVSDEQFF. The CDR3 DNA reads as TGTGCCAGCAGCCAGTTAGCGGGGGTTAGCGATGAGCAGTTCTTC. This rearrangement joins TRBV4-2 to TRBJ2-1; 9 bases match TRBD2. The V gene's germline CDR1 is LGHNA and CDR2 YNFKEQ. CDR3 size: 15 residues. With V trimmed by 3 bases and J by 8 bases, 8 bases remained unmatched.

This sequence joins TRBV14 and TRBJ1-2; no clear D. Trimming stripped 5 bases from V and 8 bases from J, with 12 bases between. Germline V gives CDR1 SGHDN, CDR2 FVKESK. This CDR3 has 12 amino acids. The CDR3 loop reads CASSYGLRGYTF. DNA of the CDR3: TGTGCCAGCAGCTATGGGCTCCGCGGCTACACCTTC.

The chain combines TRBV24-1 with TRBJ2-2; D gene unclear. Trimming took off 0 bases at V and 5 bases at J, with 9 bases between the two ends. The CDR3 is 15 amino acids. Per the germline V gene, CDR1 is KGHDR and CDR2 is SFDVKD. CDR3 DNA sequence: TGTGCCACCAGTGATTTGCGGCTGGGAACCGGGGAGCTGTTTTTT. Protein: CATSDLRLGTGELFF.

The genes are TRBV7-6 and TRBJ1-6; D is uncertain. The germline V gene has CDR1 SGHVS and CDR2 FNYEAQ. Trimming took off 6 bases at V and 6 bases at J, with 12 bases between the two ends. There are 14 residues in the CDR3. Here the CDR3 DNA reads TGTGCCAGCAGTGCGGGTTTTTCTAATTCACCCCTCCACTTT. Translation: CASSAGFSNSPLHF.

This clonotype was seen only a few times. V gene TRBV20-1 combines with J gene TRBJ2-5; no clear D. The CDR3 length is 13 residues. Germline CDR1 is DFQATT and CDR2 is SNEGSKA (reference sequence). Deletions cut 3 bases from V and 2 bases from J, with 10 bases between. CDR3 region: CSARTGSQETQYF. The CDR3 DNA reads as TGCAGTGCTAGGACCGGGTCTCAAGAGACCCAGTACTTC.

The table lists this clonotype with a count of one. Germline and junction disagree at one end, which may indicate a read error. The chain combines TRBV24-1 with TRBJ1-2; D not resolved. The CDR3 consists of 12 residues. CDR1 is KGHDR, CDR2 SFDVKD, per germline. CDR3 sequence (DNA): TGTGCCACCAGTGATTTTAACGATGGCTACACCTTC. This gives the protein CATSDFNDGYTF.

J is TRBJ2-1 and V is TRBV30; no definite D call. Trimming took off 2 bases at V and 8 bases at J, with 7 bases between the two ends. Germline V gives CDR1 GTSNPN, CDR2 SVGIG (reference sequence). The CDR3 runs 11 residues. The CDR3 protein is CAWSLRYEQFF. CDR3 DNA sequence: TGTGCCTGGAGTCTAAGGTATGAGCAGTTCTTC.

The genes are TRBV3-1 and TRBJ2-6; a possible D gene is TRBD1 (6 bases). Trimming took off 4 bases at V and 4 bases at J, with 17 bases between the two ends. The length of the CDR3 is 17 residues. Germline V gene sequence: CDR1 LGHDT, CDR2 YNNKEL (reference sequence). CDR3 loop: CASSLRGAKTGANVLTF. The CDR3 coding sequence is TGTGCCAGCAGCCTCAGGGGCGCGAAGACCGGGGCCAACGTCCTGACTTTC. The complete variable domain, with remaining parts taken from reference TRBV3-1 and TRBJ2-6, reads DTAVSQTPKYLVTQMGNDKSIKCEQNLGHDTMYWYKQDSKKFLKIMFSYNNKELIINETVPNRFSPKSPDKAHLNLHINSLELGDSAVYFCASSLRGAKTGANVLTFGAGSRLTVL.

The chain uses TRBV20-1 and TRBJ1-1, with no clear D. Trimming removed 6 bases at V and 1 base at J, with 12 bases between. This CDR3 spans 13 amino acids. From germline, CDR1 is DFQATT and CDR2 SNEGSKA (reference sequence). The CDR3 sequence is CSARPGGNTEAFF. In DNA, the CDR3 is TGCAGTGCCCGCCCCGGCGGGAACACTGAAGCTTTCTTT.

The V and J genes are TRBV27 and TRBJ2-7, with unresolved D. Trimming stripped 4 bases from V and 5 bases from J, with 15 bases between. The CDR3 length is 14 residues. Germline V gene data show CDR1 as MNHEY and CDR2 as SMNVEV (reference sequence). CDR3 amino acids: CASSSSRSLDEQYF. CDR3 sequence (DNA): TGTGCCAGCAGTTCCTCCCGAAGTCTGGACGAGCAGTACTTC.

The chain carries TRBV12-5 and TRBJ2-1; 12 nucleotides match TRBD2. V shed 0 bases, J shed 8 bases, and the junction held 5 bases outside the gene matches. The CDR3 contains 16 residues. The germline gives CDR1 LGHNT, CDR2 FRNRAP. In DNA, the CDR3 is TGTGCTAGTGGTTTGGTGACTAGCGGGAGACCCCATGAGCAGTTCTTC. It translates to CASGLVTSGRPHEQFF.

This chain joins TRBV2 and TRBJ2-1; tentative D call: TRBD2 (5 bases). Deletions cut 8 bases from V and 7 bases from J, with 15 bases between. Germline CDR1 SNHLY, CDR2 FYNNEI. There are 13 residues in the CDR3. The CDR3 DNA reads TGTGCCAGCGGACTTTGGACTCGGAATGAGCAGTTCTTC. Translating it yields CASGLWTRNEQFF.

This rearrangement joins TRBV20-1 to TRBJ2-3; 9 nucleotides align to TRBD1. The J segment lost 0 bases and the V segment lost 5 bases, leaving 3 bases of the junction unmatched. Germline CDR1 reads DFQATT; CDR2 reads SNEGSKA (reference sequence). This CDR3 has 14 amino acids. The CDR3, as DNA: TGCAGTGCTTTACAGGGGGCGAGCACAGATACGCAGTATTTT. As protein: CSALQGASTDTQYF.

The chain combines TRBV7-2 with TRBJ2-1, with 14 bases identical to TRBD2. CDR1 is SGHTA, CDR2 FQGNSA, per germline. J gave up 12 bases and V 5 bases, and 6 bases lay outside the gene matches. The CDR3 is 14 amino acids. CDR3 DNA sequence: TGTGCCAGCAGCCCGGGACTAGCGGGAGTCCGGCAGTTCTTC. Its protein is CASSPGLAGVRQFF.

The J gene is TRBJ2-4, the V gene TRBV27, with a tentative D call TRBD1 (6 bases). Trimming stripped 6 bases from V and 4 bases from J, with 10 bases between. Germline V lookup: CDR1 MNHEY, CDR2 SMNVEV (reference sequence). There are 13 residues in the CDR3. The CDR3 sequence is CASRGQGKNIQYF. CDR3 bases: TGTGCCAGCAGAGGGCAGGGGAAAAACATTCAGTACTTC.

To note about this clonotype: Germline and junction disagree at one end, which may indicate a read error. This chain connects TRBV29-1 to TRBJ1-1, with unresolved D. The CDR3 has 17 residues. The germline CDR1 and CDR2 sequences are SQVTM and ANQGSEA. The CDR3 sequence is CSGEDRSSGKGNTEAFF. The CDR3 nucleotides read TGCAGCGGTGAAGACCGTTCCAGCGGGAAAGGGAACACTGAAGCTTTCTTT.

The chain links TRBV4-2 to TRBJ2-1, with D possibly TRBD2 on 5 matching bases. V dropped 1 base and J dropped 0 bases, with 13 bases sitting between them. CDR1 and CDR2 (germline): LGHNA, YNFKEQ. The CDR3 sequence is 17 residues long. For the CDR3, the DNA is TGTGCCAGCAGCCAAGCGACGGGAACAAGCTCCTACAATGAGCAGTTCTTC. This encodes CASSQATGTSSYNEQFF.

This chain uses TRBV15 with TRBJ2-2; 11 bases map to TRBD2. In germline, CDR1 is LNHNV, CDR2 YYDKDF (reference sequence). V shed 2 bases, J shed 5 bases, and the junction held 10 bases outside the gene matches. The CDR3 totals 18 residues. The CDR3 DNA sequence: TGTGCCACCAGCAGAAAGTTAGCGGGAGGGCCAGGAACCGGGGAGCTGTTTTTT. Its protein is CATSRKLAGGPGTGELFF.

This clonotype was detected once. V gene TRBV7-9 combines with J gene TRBJ2-1, with TRBD2 matching 9 bases. This CDR3 is 14 amino acids long. J gave up 10 bases and V 0 bases, and 4 bases lay outside the gene matches. CDR1 SEHNR and CDR2 FQNEAQ come from the germline V gene (reference sequence). In DNA form, the CDR3 reads TGTGCCAGCAGCTTAGCAGCGGGGGGAGGCGAGCAGTTCTTC. Its translation is CASSLAAGGGEQFF.

This clonotype was observed a single time. The chain has TRBV20-1 and TRBJ1-2; weak D call: TRBD1 (5 bases). The CDR3 is 13 residues long. V was trimmed by 7 bases and J by 3 bases, leaving 15 bases between them. Germline lookup yields CDR1 DFQATT and CDR2 SNEGSKA (reference sequence). CDR3 in DNA: TGCAGTGTCGGCAGGGAGCTAGACTATGGCTACACCTTC. It is translated as CSVGRELDYGYTF.

J is TRBJ2-5 and V is TRBV20-1; no firm D call. V lost 2 bases and J 4 bases, leaving 20 bases between the germline ends. The CDR3 totals 16 residues. CDR1 and CDR2 from the germline V gene are DFQATT and SNEGSKA (reference sequence). In DNA, the CDR3 is TGCAGTGCTAGATTGAAGGCCGGGTGGGTTGTAGAGACCCAGTACTTC. Protein product: CSARLKAGWVVETQYF.

This sequence joins TRBV5-1 and TRBJ1-5; D is unresolved. Germline CDR1 and CDR2: SGHRS and YFSETQ. The V gene lost 3 bases and the J gene lost 7 bases, with 14 bases spanning the gap. The CDR3 is 14 amino acids. The CDR3 here is CASSSVGEGQPQHF. The CDR3 coding sequence is TGCGCCAGCAGCTCAGTCGGGGAGGGACAGCCCCAGCATTTT.

The genes are TRBV19 and TRBJ1-2, with a possible D match to TRBD1 (5 bases). This CDR3 region has 13 residues. Trimming removed 5 bases from V and 13 bases from J, with 20 bases in between. Germline CDR1 reads LNHDA; CDR2 reads SQIVND (reference sequence). CDR3 region: CASSPGTSLESTF. CDR3 in DNA: TGTGCCAGTAGTCCCGGGACGTCCCTAGAAAGCACCTTC.

As DNA, the CDR3 is TGTGCCACCAGCAGAGGAGGGACGGGGGCTTGGGCAGGGACTAACACTGAAGCTTTCTTT. Translation: CATSRGGTGAWAGTNTEAFF. The chain uses TRBV15 and TRBJ1-1; possible D gene TRBD1, 6 bases. Trimming removed 1 base from V and 2 bases from J, with 26 bases in between. CDR1 is LNHNV, CDR2 YYDKDF, per germline (reference sequence). The CDR3 is made up of 20 amino acids.

This clonotype was seen only once. The gene calls are TRBV21-1 and TRBJ2-3. TRBV21-1 is described as a pseudogene. CDR3 length: 11 amino acids. The CDR3 DNA is TGTGCCAGCAGCAACGCGGGAACGCAGTATTTT. Protein sequence: CASSNAGTQYF.

The chain couples TRBV18 to TRBJ1-5; TRBD1 agrees at 7 bases. Per the germline V gene, CDR1 is KGHSH and CDR2 is LQKENI. Trimming took 5 bases from V and 9 from J; bases not matched to a gene: 7. CDR3 length equals 13 residues. DNA for the CDR3: TGTGCCAGCTCAATAACCCGGGACAGGCCCCAGCATTTT. Translated, it gives CASSITRDRPQHF.

This clonotype was found once. This chain uses TRBV2 with TRBJ2-3; no clear D gene. The CDR3 covers 12 residues. Trimming stripped 6 bases from V and 8 bases from J, with 12 bases between. The germline V gene has CDR1 SNHLY and CDR2 FYNNEI. The CDR3 DNA sequence: TGTGCCAGCAGCTACGGGTTTCGTACGCAGTATTTT. Protein product: CASSYGFRTQYF.

The gene calls are TRBV5-1 and TRBJ2-5; 11 positions agree with TRBD2. CDR3 size: 15 residues. Germline lookup yields CDR1 SGHRS and CDR2 YFSETQ. J was trimmed by 3 bases and V by 4 bases; bases with no gene match: 5. The CDR3 loop reads CASSEGLAEEETQYF. DNA of the CDR3: TGCGCCAGCAGCGAGGGACTAGCGGAGGAAGAGACCCAGTACTTC.

This chain links TRBV11-3 with TRBJ2-5; 11 bases agree with TRBD1. Germline V gene data show CDR1 as SGHNT and CDR2 as YENEEA. With 8 bases clipped from V and 3 bases from J, the junction kept 8 bases outside the gene matches. CDR3 length: 15 residues. The CDR3 here is CASHTRDRGEETQYF. The CDR3 DNA sequence: TGTGCCAGCCATACACGGGACAGGGGGGAAGAGACCCAGTACTTC.

The chain has TRBV20-1 and TRBJ2-5; 8 bases line up with TRBD1. CDR3 length: 14 residues. V dropped 5 bases and J dropped 5; count of bases not matched to a gene: 10. CDR1 DFQATT and CDR2 SNEGSKA come from the germline V gene (reference sequence). The CDR3 region is CSASPGTGRETQYF. The CDR3 DNA reads as TGCAGTGCTTCCCCCGGGACAGGAAGGGAGACCCAGTACTTC.

The chain has TRBV7-9 and TRBJ1-5, with TRBD1 matching 7 bases. Germline V gives CDR1 SEHNR, CDR2 FQNEAQ (reference sequence). The CDR3 spans 13 residues. Unmatched junction bases numbered 6, after V lost 7 bases and J lost 6 bases. CDR3 in DNA: TGTGCCAGCACCACAGGGGAGGGTCAGCCCCAGCATTTT. As protein: CASTTGEGQPQHF.